Each of the 9 T cell receptor beta chains below was sequenced from the same sample in a study of low-dose radiotherapy and immunotherapy resistance in tumors. Primers targeting TRAV and TRBV primed first-strand cDNA, covering alpha and beta chains. A roughly 19-cycle PCR with a constant-region primer and V-primer adapter amplified TCRs. TCRdb re-derived calls from the reads in MiXCR, one entry per CDR3 protein. Counted here are 45,000 to 75,000 distinct CDR3 sequences, around 25% occurring once; the ten biggest clones make up around 5%. The sample's time point: before trial treatment. Sequenced here: PBMCs, sampled before treatment. The origin of the receptors is a male donor with prostate cancer.

This clonotype was recorded at least ten times. The chain employs TRBV3-1 and TRBJ2-3; 7 nucleotides line up with TRBD2. This CDR3 spans 14 amino acids. Germline-derived CDR1 and CDR2 are LGHDT and YNNKEL (reference sequence). J was trimmed by 4 bases and V by 3 bases; bases with no gene match: 4. The CDR3 DNA follows: TGTGCCAGCAGCCAGGGGGGGAGGGCAGATACGCAGTATTTT. It encodes CASSQGGRADTQYF.

This chain uses TRBV5-5 with TRBJ2-7, with no clear D. Deletions cut 0 bases from V and 7 bases from J, with 8 bases between. Germline V CDR1 and CDR2: SGHKS, YYEKEE (reference sequence). The CDR3 totals 12 residues. The CDR3 protein is CASSLEAGEQYF. The CDR3 DNA follows: TGTGCCAGCAGCTTGGAGGCTGGGGAGCAGTACTTC.

The rearrangement joins TRBV5-1 to TRBJ1-1; TRBD1 is a possible D gene (6 bases). This CDR3 is built from 14 residues. V lost 0 bases, J lost 3 bases, and 9 bases lay in between. Germline V gives CDR1 SGHRS, CDR2 YFSETQ. CDR3 DNA sequence: TGCGCCAGCAGCTTGGCGGGGGGCTACACTGAAGCTTTCTTT. Protein: CASSLAGGYTEAFF.

This clonotype was picked up many times. This chain joins TRBV18 and TRBJ2-2; tentative D call: TRBD1 (6 bases). The CDR3 totals 16 residues. CDR1 KGHSH and CDR2 LQKENI come from the germline V gene. V lost 1 base to trimming and J lost 1 base, with 10 bases between them. CDR3 in amino acids: CASSPLQGLNTGELFF. As DNA, the CDR3 is TGTGCCAGCTCACCACTCCAGGGGCTGAACACCGGGGAGCTGTTTTTT.

This clonotype has a count of ten or more. It is unclear where the CDR3 begins or ends on the DNA, so no DNA is shown, and the CDR3 is as TCRdb lists it. The chain couples TRBV12-3 or TRBV12-4 to TRBJ2-7; the D call in the table, TRBD1, was not verified against the DNA. The CDR3 is 11 residues long, counting both termini. The CDR3 loop reads CASSFGIGTYF.

This clonotype was picked up a small number of times. The chain couples TRBV25-1 to TRBJ2-7, with 9 positions matching TRBD2. Germline-derived CDR1 and CDR2 are MGHDK and SYGVNS. CDR3 length: 15 residues. V dropped 3 bases and J dropped 3; count of bases not matched to a gene: 6. CDR3 loop: CASSEAKRGDYEQYF. CDR3 nucleotides: TGTGCCAGCAGTGAGGCTAAGCGGGGGGACTACGAGCAGTACTTC.

This clonotype was counted a few times. The DNA is omitted, as the CDR3 cannot be located on it reliably, and the CDR3 follows TCRdb's listing. The chain couples TRBV13 to TRBJ2-2; TRBD1 was called by the table and not checked on the DNA. The germline V gene has CDR1 PRHDT and CDR2 FYEKMQ (reference sequence). The CDR3 region is 16 residues in length, termini included. The CDR3 sequence is CASSPGLARTPGSCFF.

The table lists this clonotype with many counts. This sequence joins TRBV29-1 and TRBJ2-7; 8 positions agree with TRBD2. J was trimmed by 3 bases and V by 5 bases; bases with no gene match: 0. This CDR3 spans 11 amino acids. Per germline, CDR1 SQVTM and CDR2 ANQGSEA. DNA for the CDR3: TGCAGCGTTCTAGCGGGCTACGAGCAGTACTTC. Translating gives CSVLAGYEQYF.

This clonotype was seen repeatedly, ten times or more. The J gene is TRBJ2-1, the V gene TRBV18; D perhaps matches TRBD2 (6 bases). Per the germline V gene, CDR1 is KGHSH and CDR2 is LQKENI. V was clipped by 3 bases and J by 5 bases, with 11 bases between them. The CDR3 spans 14 residues. CDR3 DNA sequence: TGTGCCAGCTCACCTAAGCGGGCGGACAATGAGCAGTTCTTC. It translates to CASSPKRADNEQFF.